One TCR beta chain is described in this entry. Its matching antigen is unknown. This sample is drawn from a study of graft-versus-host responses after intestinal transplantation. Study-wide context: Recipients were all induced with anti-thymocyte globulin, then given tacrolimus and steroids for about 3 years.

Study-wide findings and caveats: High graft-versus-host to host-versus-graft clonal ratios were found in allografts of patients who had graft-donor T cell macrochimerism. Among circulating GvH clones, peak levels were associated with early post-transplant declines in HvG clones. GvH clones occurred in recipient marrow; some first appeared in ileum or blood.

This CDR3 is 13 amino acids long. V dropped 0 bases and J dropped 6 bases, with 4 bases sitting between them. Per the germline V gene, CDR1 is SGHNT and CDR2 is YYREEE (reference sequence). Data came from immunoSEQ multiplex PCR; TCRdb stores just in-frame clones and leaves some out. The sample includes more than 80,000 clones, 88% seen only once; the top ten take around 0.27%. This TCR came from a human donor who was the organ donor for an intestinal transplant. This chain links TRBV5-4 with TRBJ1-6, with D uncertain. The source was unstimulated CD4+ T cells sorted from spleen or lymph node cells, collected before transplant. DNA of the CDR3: TGTGCCAGCAGCTTGGGAGGTAATTCACCCCTCCACTTT. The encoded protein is CASSLGGNSPLHF.